This T cell receptor (beta chain) was recorded in a study of OX40 agonist ivuxolimab in advanced cancers. Study summary: Ivuxolimab, an antibody that agonizes OX40 (CD134), was administered to the patients. Ivuxolimab was delivered to patients intravenously every 2 weeks at doses spanning 0.01 to 10 mg/kg.

This clone was seen only once. Sequencing was performed with immunoSEQ multiplex PCR; in TCRdb, only in-frame clones are kept and a portion is missing. The data show 43,000 or so clones, more than 75% seen once. Trimming removed 3 bases from V and 5 bases from J, with 18 bases in between. The CDR3 spans 15 residues. The germline CDR1 and CDR2 sequences are SGHKS and YYEKEE (reference sequence). This receptor was identified in an adult with an advanced solid tumor such as melanoma, head and neck, liver or kidney cancer. The genes are TRBV5-5 and TRBJ2-7; D is possibly TRBD2 (5 bases). Sequenced here: CD4+ or CD8+ T cells sorted from blood, sampled in a trial of the OX40 agonist ivuxolimab. The CDR3 DNA reads as TGTGCCAGCAGCTCTCTCTTTTCCGGGGTCCACGAGCAGTACTTC. This codes for CASSSLFSGVHEQYF.